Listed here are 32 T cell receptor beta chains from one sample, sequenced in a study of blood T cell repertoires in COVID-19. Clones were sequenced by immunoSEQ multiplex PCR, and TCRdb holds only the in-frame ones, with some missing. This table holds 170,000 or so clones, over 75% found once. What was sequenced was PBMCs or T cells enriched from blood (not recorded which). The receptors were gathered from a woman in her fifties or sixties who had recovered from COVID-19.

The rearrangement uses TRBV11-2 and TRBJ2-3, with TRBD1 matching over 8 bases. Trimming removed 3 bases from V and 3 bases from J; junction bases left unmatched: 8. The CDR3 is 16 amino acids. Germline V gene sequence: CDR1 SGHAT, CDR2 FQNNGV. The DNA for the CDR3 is TGTGCCAGCAGCTTCAGACAGGGGACGGGTACAGATACGCAGTATTTT. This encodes CASSFRQGTGTDTQYF.

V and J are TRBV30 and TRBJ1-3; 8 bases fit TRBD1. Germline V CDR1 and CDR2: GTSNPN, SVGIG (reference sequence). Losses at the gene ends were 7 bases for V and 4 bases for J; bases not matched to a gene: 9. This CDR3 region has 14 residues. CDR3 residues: CASRTGPIGNTIYF. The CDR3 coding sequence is TGTGCCTCACGGACAGGGCCGATCGGAAACACCATATATTTT.

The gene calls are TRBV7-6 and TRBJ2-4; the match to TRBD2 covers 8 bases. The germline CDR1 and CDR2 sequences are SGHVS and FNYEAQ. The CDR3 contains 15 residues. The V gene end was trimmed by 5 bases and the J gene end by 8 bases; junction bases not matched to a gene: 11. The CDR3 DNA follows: TGTGCCAGCAGCCCACTCAGCGGGAGAGCGGACATTCAGTACTTC. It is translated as CASSPLSGRADIQYF.

CDR3 sequence reads: CASRRGQQFNYGYTF. The CDR3 nucleotides are TGTGCCAGCAGACGGGGACAGCAGTTTAACTATGGCTACACCTTC. The rearrangement joins TRBV28 to TRBJ1-2, with 7 bases lining up with TRBD1. Germline CDR1 and CDR2: MDHEN and SYDVKM. V dropped 6 bases and J dropped 1; count of bases not matched to a gene: 8. The CDR3 sequence is 15 residues long.

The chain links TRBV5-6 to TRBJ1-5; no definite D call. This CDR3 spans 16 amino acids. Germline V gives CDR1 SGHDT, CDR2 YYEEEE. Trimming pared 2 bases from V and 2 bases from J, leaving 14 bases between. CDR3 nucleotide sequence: TGTGCCAGCAGCTTTAGGCAGGCGGGAGGCAATCAGCCCCAGCATTTT. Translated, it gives CASSFRQAGGNQPQHF.

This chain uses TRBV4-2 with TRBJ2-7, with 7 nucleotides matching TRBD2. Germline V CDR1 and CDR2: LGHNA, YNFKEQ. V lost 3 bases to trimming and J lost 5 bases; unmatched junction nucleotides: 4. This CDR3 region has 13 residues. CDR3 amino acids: CASSQSAGNEQYF. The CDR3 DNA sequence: TGTGCCAGCAGCCAGTCAGCGGGAAACGAGCAGTACTTC.

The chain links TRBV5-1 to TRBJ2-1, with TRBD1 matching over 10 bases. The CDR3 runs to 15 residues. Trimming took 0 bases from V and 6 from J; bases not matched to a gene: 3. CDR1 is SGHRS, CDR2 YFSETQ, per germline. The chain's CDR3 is CASSLEGQGRNEQFF. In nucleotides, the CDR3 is TGCGCCAGCAGCTTGGAGGGACAGGGGCGCAATGAGCAGTTCTTC.

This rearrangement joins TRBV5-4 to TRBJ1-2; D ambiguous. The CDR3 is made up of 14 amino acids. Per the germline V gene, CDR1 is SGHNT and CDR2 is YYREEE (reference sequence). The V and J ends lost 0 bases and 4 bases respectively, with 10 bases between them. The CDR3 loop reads CASSLVGGSYGYTF. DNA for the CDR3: TGTGCCAGCAGCTTGGTTGGCGGTTCCTATGGCTACACCTTC. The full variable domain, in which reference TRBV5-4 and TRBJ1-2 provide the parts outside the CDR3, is ETGVTQSPTHLIKTRGQQVTLRCSSQSGHNTVSWYQQALGQGPQFIFQYYREEENGRGNFPPRFSGLQFPNYSSELNVNALELDDSALYLCASSLVGGSYGYTFGSGTRLTVV.

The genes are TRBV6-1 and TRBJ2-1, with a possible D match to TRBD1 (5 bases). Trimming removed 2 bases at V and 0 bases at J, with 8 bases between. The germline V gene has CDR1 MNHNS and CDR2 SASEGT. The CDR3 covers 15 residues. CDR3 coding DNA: TGTGCCAGCAGTGAACAGGGCCTCTCCTACAATGAGCAGTTCTTC. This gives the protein CASSEQGLSYNEQFF.

The CDR3 loop is CASSLVWTDQETQYF. CDR3 DNA sequence: TGTGCCAGCAGCTTAGTTTGGACAGACCAAGAGACCCAGTACTTC. V and J are TRBV11-2 and TRBJ2-5; possibly TRBD1 for D (6 bases). This CDR3 contains 15 residues. The ends were cut back, 1 base at V and 0 bases at J, with 9 bases in the middle. Germline assignment: CDR1 SGHAT and CDR2 FQNNGV. Together with reference TRBV11-2 and TRBJ2-5, the CDR3 gives the full variable domain: EAGVAQSPRYKIIEKRQSVAFWCNPISGHATLYWYQQILGQGPKLLIQFQNNGVVDDSQLPKDRFSAERLKGVDSTLKIQPAKLEDSAVYLCASSLVWTDQETQYFGPGTRLLVL.

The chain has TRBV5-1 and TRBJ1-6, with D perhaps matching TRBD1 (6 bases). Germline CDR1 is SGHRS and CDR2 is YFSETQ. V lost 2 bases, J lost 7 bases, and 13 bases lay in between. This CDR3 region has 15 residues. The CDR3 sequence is CASSFTGTTNSPLHF. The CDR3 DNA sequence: TGCGCCAGCAGCTTCACCGGGACAACAAATTCACCCCTCCACTTT.

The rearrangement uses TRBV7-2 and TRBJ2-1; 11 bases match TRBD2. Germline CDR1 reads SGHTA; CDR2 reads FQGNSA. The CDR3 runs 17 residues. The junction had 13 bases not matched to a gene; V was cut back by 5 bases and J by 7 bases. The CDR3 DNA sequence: TGTGCCAGCAGCACTAGACCCACTAGCGGGAGTTTAAATGAGCAGTTCTTC. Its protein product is CASSTRPTSGSLNEQFF.

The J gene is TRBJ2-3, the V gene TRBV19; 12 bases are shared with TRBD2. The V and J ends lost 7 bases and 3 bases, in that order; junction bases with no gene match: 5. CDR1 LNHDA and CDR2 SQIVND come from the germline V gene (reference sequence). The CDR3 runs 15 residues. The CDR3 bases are TGTGCCAGTACTAGCGGGAGGGCCGTGACAGATACGCAGTATTTT. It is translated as CASTSGRAVTDTQYF.

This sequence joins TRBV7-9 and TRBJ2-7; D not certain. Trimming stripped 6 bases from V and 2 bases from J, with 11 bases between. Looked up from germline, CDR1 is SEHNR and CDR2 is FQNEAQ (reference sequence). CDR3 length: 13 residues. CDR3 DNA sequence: TGTGCCAGCAGTCCCCTCTCCCCCTACGAGCAGTACTTC. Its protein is CASSPLSPYEQYF.

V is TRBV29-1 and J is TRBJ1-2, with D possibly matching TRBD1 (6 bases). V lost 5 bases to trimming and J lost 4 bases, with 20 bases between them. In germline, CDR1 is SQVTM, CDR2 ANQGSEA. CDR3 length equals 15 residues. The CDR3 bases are TGCAGCGTTCAGGCAGGGGCCGGAACTGGCTATGGCTACACCTTC. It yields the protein CSVQAGAGTGYGYTF. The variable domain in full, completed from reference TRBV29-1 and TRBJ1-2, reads SAVISQKPSRDICQRGTSLTIQCQVDSQVTMMFWYRQQPGQSLTLIATANQGSEATYESGFVIDKFPISRPNLTFSTLTVSNMSPEDSSIYLCSVQAGAGTGYGYTFGSGTRLTVV.

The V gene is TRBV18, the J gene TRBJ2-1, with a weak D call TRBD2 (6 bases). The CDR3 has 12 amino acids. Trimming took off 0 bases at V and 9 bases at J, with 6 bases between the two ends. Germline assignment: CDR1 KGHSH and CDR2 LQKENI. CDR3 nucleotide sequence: TGTGCCAGCTCACCACCGGGGGGTGAGCAGTTCTTC. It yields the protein CASSPPGGEQFF.

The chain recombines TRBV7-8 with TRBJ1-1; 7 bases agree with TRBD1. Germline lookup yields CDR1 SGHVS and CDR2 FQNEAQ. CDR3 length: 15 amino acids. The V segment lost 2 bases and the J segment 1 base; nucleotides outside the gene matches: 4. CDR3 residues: CASSLIQGTNTEAFF. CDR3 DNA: TGTGCCAGCAGCTTAATACAGGGGACGAACACTGAAGCTTTCTTT.

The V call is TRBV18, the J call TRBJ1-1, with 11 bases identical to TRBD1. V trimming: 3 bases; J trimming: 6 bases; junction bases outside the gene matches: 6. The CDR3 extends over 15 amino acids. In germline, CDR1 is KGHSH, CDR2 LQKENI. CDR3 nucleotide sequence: TGTGCCAGCTCACCTGGACAGGGGGCTTTAGCTGAAGCTTTCTTT. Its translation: CASSPGQGALAEAFF.

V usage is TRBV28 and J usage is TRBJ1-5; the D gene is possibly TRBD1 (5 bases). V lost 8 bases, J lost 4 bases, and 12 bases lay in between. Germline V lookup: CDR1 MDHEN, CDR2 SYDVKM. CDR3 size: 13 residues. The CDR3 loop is CASEPGGNQPQHF. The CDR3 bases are TGTGCCAGCGAGCCGGGGGGGAATCAGCCCCAGCATTTT.

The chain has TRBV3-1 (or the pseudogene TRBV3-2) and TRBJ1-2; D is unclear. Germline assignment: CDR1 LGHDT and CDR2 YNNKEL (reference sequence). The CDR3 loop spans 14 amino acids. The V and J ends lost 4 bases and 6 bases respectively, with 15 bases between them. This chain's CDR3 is CASSRALKAHGYTF. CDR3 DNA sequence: TGTGCCAGCAGCCGGGCCCTAAAGGCCCATGGCTACACCTTC.

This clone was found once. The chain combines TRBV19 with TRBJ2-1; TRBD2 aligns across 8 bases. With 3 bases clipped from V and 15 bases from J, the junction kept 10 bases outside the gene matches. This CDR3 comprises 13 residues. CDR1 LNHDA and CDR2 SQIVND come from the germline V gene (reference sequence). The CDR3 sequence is CASSITSGAPPFF. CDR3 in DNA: TGTGCCAGTAGTATTACTAGCGGTGCCCCCCCGTTCTTC. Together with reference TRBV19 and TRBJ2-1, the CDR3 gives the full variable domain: DGGITQSPKYLFRKEGQNVTLSCEQNLNHDAMYWYRQDPGQGLRLIYYSQIVNDFQKGDIAEGYSVSREKKESFPLTVTSAQKNPTAFYLCASSITSGAPPFFGPGTRLTVL.

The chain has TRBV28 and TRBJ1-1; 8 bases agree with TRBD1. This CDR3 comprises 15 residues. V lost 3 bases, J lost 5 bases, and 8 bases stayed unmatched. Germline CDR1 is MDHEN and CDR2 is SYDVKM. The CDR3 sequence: CASSFQTGGWTEAFF. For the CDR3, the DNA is TGTGCCAGCAGTTTCCAAACAGGGGGATGGACTGAAGCTTTCTTT. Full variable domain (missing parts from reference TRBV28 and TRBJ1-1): DVKVTQSSRYLVKRTGEKVFLECVQDMDHENMFWYRQDPGLGLRLIYFSYDVKMKEKGDIPEGYSVSREKKERFSLILESASTNQTSMYLCASSFQTGGWTEAFFGQGTRLTVV.

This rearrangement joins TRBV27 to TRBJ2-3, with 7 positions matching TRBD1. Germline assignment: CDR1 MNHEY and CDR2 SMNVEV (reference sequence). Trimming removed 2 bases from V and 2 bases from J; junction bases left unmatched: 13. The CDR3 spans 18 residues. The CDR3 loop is CASSLLQGEPSNTDTQYF. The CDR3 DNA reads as TGTGCCAGCAGTTTACTTCAGGGGGAACCCTCTAACACAGATACGCAGTATTTT.

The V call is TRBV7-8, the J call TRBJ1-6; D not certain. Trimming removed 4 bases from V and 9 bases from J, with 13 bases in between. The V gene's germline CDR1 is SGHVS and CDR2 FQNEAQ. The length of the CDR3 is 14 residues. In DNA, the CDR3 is TGTGCCAGCAGCTCCCCTCCTAGCATTTCACCCCTCCACTTT. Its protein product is CASSSPPSISPLHF.

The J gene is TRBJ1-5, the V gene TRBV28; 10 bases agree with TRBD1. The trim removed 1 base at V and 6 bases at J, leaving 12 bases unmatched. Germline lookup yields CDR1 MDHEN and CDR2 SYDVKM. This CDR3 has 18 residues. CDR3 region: CASSLYRTGGSGSQPQHF. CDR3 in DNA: TGTGCCAGCAGTTTATATAGGACAGGGGGTTCTGGAAGTCAGCCCCAGCATTTT.

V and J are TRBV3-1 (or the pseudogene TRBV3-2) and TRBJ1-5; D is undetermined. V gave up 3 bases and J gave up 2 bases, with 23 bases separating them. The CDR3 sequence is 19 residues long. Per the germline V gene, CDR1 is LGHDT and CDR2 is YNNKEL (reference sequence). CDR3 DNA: TGTGCCAGCAGCCAGGTTCGATCCGGGTCTGTGGCCCGCAATCAGCCCCAGCATTTT. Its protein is CASSQVRSGSVARNQPQHF.

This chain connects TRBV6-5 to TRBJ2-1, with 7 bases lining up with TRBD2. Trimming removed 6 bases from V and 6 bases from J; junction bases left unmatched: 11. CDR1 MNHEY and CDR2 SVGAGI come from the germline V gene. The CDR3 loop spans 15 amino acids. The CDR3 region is CASSLADRTLNEQFF. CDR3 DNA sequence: TGTGCCAGCAGCCTAGCGGATCGAACCCTCAATGAGCAGTTCTTC.

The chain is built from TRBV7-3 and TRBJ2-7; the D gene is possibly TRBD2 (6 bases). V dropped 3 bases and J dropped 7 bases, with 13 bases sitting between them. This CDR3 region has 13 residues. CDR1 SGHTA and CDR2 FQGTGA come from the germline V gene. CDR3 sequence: CASSFGGEGEQYF. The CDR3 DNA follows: TGTGCCAGCAGCTTCGGGGGAGAGGGGGAGCAGTACTTC.

The chain's CDR3 is CASSLGPAGITPYEQYF. CDR3 bases: TGTGCCAGCAGCTTGGGCCCGGCCGGAATTACCCCCTACGAGCAGTACTTC. The chain combines TRBV11-2 with TRBJ2-7; D gene uncertain. Trimming pared 3 bases from V and 2 bases from J, leaving 20 bases between. This CDR3 is built from 17 residues. Looked up from germline, CDR1 is SGHAT and CDR2 is FQNNGV.

The CDR3 region is CASSPRTSGRAAETQYF. In nucleotides, the CDR3 is TGCGCCAGCAGCCCCAGGACTAGCGGGAGGGCCGCGGAGACCCAGTACTTC. The chain has TRBV5-1 and TRBJ2-5; 15 bases map to TRBD2. With V trimmed by 4 bases and J by 5 bases, 9 bases remained unmatched. Germline V lookup: CDR1 SGHRS, CDR2 YFSETQ. This CDR3 region has 17 residues.

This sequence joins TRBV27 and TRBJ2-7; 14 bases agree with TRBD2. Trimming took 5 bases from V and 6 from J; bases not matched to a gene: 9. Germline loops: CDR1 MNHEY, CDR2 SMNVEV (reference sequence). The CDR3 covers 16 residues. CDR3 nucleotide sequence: TGTGCCAGCAGTCGGTCCGGGACTAGCGGGAGTCGCGAGCAGTACTTC. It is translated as CASSRSGTSGSREQYF.

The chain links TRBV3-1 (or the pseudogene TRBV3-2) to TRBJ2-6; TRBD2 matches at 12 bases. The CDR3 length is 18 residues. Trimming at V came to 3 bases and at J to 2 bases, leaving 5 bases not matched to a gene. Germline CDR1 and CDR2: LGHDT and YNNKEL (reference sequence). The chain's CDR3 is CASSQTSGRGAGANVLTF. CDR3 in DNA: TGTGCCAGCAGCCAGACTAGCGGGAGAGGTGCTGGGGCCAACGTCCTGACTTTC.